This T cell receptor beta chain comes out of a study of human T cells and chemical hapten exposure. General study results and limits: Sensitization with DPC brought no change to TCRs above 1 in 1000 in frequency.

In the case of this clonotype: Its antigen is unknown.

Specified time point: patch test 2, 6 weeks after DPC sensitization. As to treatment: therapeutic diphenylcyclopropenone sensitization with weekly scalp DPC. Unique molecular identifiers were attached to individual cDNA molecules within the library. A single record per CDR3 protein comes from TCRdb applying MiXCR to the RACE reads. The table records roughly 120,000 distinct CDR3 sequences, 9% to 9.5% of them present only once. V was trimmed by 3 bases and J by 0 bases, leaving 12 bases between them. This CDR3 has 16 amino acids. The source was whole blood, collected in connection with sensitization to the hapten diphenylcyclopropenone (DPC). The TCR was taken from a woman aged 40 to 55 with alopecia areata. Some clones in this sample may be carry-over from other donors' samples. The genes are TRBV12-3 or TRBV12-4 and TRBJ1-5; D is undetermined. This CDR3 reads CASSLDATDSNQPQHF. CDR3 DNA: TGTGCCAGCAGTTTGGATGCCACCGATAGCAATCAGCCCCAGCATTTT.